This note documents a single T cell receptor beta chain sequence. This receptor's antigen is unknown. Nothing much larger sits one base from this clone, and base qualities are not available. The cohort comprised several hundred healthy bone marrow donors. At the time of sampling, all cohort members were nominally healthy, though unrecorded immune exposures were likely present. The donor was CMV seropositive and belonged to the group of 250 to 300 seropositive cohort members. A peripheral blood sample was provided by each donor, and peripheral blood mononuclear cells were used for TCR beta sequencing. Genomic DNA extraction from the blood cell samples was performed with the Qiagen DNeasy Blood Extraction Kit. The data originate from a study of cytomegalovirus exposure and HLA in healthy donors (dated by TCRdb to the late 2010s). Regarding the study in general: In an earlier analysis of around 540 of the donors, 276 Gb of sequence data and approximately 120 million unique TCR beta sequences from approximately 180 million T cells were reported. A later genetic analysis used genome-wide SNP genotypes for about 65% of the 666 donors, treating that subset as a discovery cohort. Every discovery cohort repertoire had been produced on one sequencing platform. The number of donors typed differed by locus, with 629-630 for A, B, C, DRB1 and DQB1, roughly 520 for DQA1, 600 to 610 for DPA1, and around 430 for DPB1. Rather than using new phenotypic data, the later analysis identified candidate immune exposures from TCR beta sequences and from how often those sequences occurred across donors. An early release that covered 640 HLA-typed donors contained approximately 290 gigabases of sequencing data and 85 million to 100 million unique TCR sequences. Because of strong linkage in the cohort, roughly 5 DR-DQ haplotypes were treated as single units for association and clustering. Donor age, sex, ethnicity and CMV serostatus were compiled alongside the repertoire data. The study aimed to test whether cataloging public T cell receptors could reveal signatures of past pathogen exposure. The T cell repertoires of 700 or so subjects were profiled by immunosequencing and related to cytomegalovirus serostatus. An earlier analysis of around 580 of the donors used high-throughput TCR beta sequencing to judge whether each TCR beta V gene segment behaved as functional or pseudogenic. Along with the roughly 670-subject first cohort, a separate validation cohort of over a hundred different subjects was used. High-throughput TCR immunosequencing, statistical association of individual TCRs with disease status, and machine learning were combined to predict cytomegalovirus infection status. To study patterns of TCR occurrence, a later analysis re-analyzed previously published TCR beta repertoires from 600 to 750 donors and added high-resolution HLA genotyping. Class I and class II HLA loci were covered by the typing at four-digit resolution. Among about 390 genotyped donors of the cohort, an average of roughly 240,000 unique TCR beta nucleotide sequences were sequenced per donor, around a sixth of them non-productive. Among the 398 genotyped donors, approximately 82% belonged to the genetic ancestry cluster associated with self-reported Caucasian donors.

The library relied on the immunoSEQ multiplex PCR assay. A mixture of 60 forward primers for TCR Vbeta segments and 13 reverse primers for TCR Jbeta segments was used in the multiplex PCR. A multiplex PCR assay on genomic DNA amplified the CDR3 region of rearranged TCR beta genes. Amplified TCR beta libraries were sequenced as 87-base-pair reads on the Illumina HiSeq System. Turning to the authors' computational methods: Across the roughly 600 repertoires, a later analysis counted 80 million or so unique TCR beta chains, approximately 12 million of which were shared by at least two donors. Raw reads were error-corrected and collapsed into unique sequences by a nearest-neighbor algorithm in which closely related sequences were merged to remove PCR and sequencing errors. To assign V, D and J gene segments, CDR3 sequences were aligned to IMGT reference sequences. For a sequence to be retained, a match of at least six nucleotides was required to both a V gene segment and a J gene segment. Rearrangements were called productive when the CDR3 lacked stop codons and stayed in frame with V and J; all others were non-productive. CDR3 was defined according to IMGT convention as the region running from the second conserved V-encoded cysteine to the conserved J-encoded phenylalanine. Sequences without an unambiguous match to a single V gene segment were excluded from the earlier analysis of 500 to 700 of the donors. An earlier analysis of under 750 of the donors called V segments functional above 56.7% productive rearrangements and segregating when the between-donor standard deviation exceeded 5%. A statistical classification framework was built for diagnosing cytomegalovirus status from the catalog of TCR beta chain sequences. V and J gene assignment, in a later analysis, came from comparing TCR nucleotide sequences with IMGT/GENE-DB human TR gene sequences. The TCRdist pipeline was used in a later analysis to assign CDR3 sequences and most-parsimonious VDJ recombination scenarios. In a later analysis, each TCR beta chain was defined by its CDR3 amino acid sequence together with its V-gene family, and reads lacking a unique V-gene family were excluded. A later analysis removed 550 to 700 highly shared, low-generation-probability nucleotide sequences to deal with suspected cross-contamination and a sequencing artifact. For each public chain, a later analysis derived a clonal expansion index from normalized ranks of inferred template counts within each repertoire. In a later analysis, generation probabilities were computed using a VDJ recombination model fitted to out-of-frame rearrangements, and the results were checked against IGoR. A later analysis scored TCR-TCR, TCR-HLA and TCR-CMV co-occurrence with hypergeometric tests, applying a repertoire-size bias correction to TCR pairs. To estimate false discovery rates, a later analysis permuted the HLA or CMV assignments 20 times. In a later analysis, co-occurring TCRs were grouped using DBSCAN, and TCRdist sequence similarity was added for clustering within HLA-allele-positive subsets. Co-occurrence clustering excluded repertoires with fewer than 30,000 or more than 120,000 public chains, plus five with anomalous nucleotide sharing. What TCRdb holds here is the immuneACCESS table cut down to in-frame rearrangements. Part of the clones is not present; checked against another copy, under half of the missing clones reflect an unresolved V gene, and the others are unexplained. Clone size and the V and J calls come from that table; the DNA yielded D and trimming. Counted in this sample were 150,000 to 200,000 clones; about 80% of them appeared once. Jointly, the top ten make up approximately 4.4% of the sample.

The paper as a whole reports these results and caveats: A later analysis associated 15,000 to 20,000 TCR beta sequences with specific HLA alleles at a false discovery rate of 0.05. A later genetic analysis reported fewer N-insertions in productive TCRs among donors in an Asian-associated ancestry cluster than the roughly 690-donor mean. A later analysis found that most CMV-associated TCR beta chains appeared HLA-restricted, with HLA associations seemingly driven largely by CMV exposure. A further reported finding was that TCR beta sequences accurately predicted the HLA-A and HLA-B alleles for most subjects in the first cohort. In a later analysis, HLA-associated TCR beta chains showed more clonal expansion and lower generation probabilities than non-associated chains that were equally common. In vitro tests confirmed that a few of the cytomegalovirus-associated TCR beta chains recognize cytomegalovirus antigens. Correlated functional status among segregating V segments might reflect linkage disequilibrium, but an unknown experimental factor could not be ruled out. Because counts were too low, about 17 rarely observed V segments, including chromosome 9 orphons, were excluded from the earlier analysis of 587 of the donors. In a later analysis, the rate of TCR association differed among HLA loci, with DRB1 alleles having the most associated TCRs and HLA-C alleles having the fewest. A later analysis reported that several top co-occurrence clusters appeared linked to parvovirus B19, influenza, CMV and Epstein-Barr virus. Sequencing depth was assumed to be roughly uniform across donors in the presence/absence analyses, though that assumption may not hold. When HLA alleles, especially DR and DQ, strongly co-occurred, TCR associations were difficult to assign to individual alleles. Because HLA typing was missing for some donors at each locus, association tests included only the typed subset. Across donors, most TCR sequences were observed very rarely, whereas some public TCRs were present in many individuals. In both the original and validation cohorts, the classifier was reported to diagnose cytomegalovirus status with high specificity and sensitivity. A group of highly shared sequence variants was considered likely to be a technical artifact of the sequencing pipeline. For the cohort, immune exposure information was limited to CMV serostatus. An association between a missense DCLRE1C variant and V-gene and J-gene trimming of TCR beta chains was found in a later genetic analysis and replicated in an independent cohort. In an earlier analysis of approximately 600 of the donors, most TCR beta V segments were observed in productive rearrangements about 87% or about 30% of the time, broadly matching IMGT annotations. This cohort had only TCR beta chains sequenced, and the lack of alpha or paired-chain data limited which features could be detected. In the study, 150 to 200 TCR beta chains were listed as associated with cytomegalovirus. It was suggested by the authors that the approach could potentially be generalized to other disease states and immunological phenotypes.

The sequenced sample consisted of PBMCs. This sequence originates from a woman aged 25 to 45 in good health and CMV-seropositive.

In nucleotide form, the sequence is TGTGCCAGCAGCCGAGTGGTCGGGGAGCTGTTTTTT. Its product reads: CASSRVVGELFF. This chain is built from TRBV7-9 and TRBJ2-2; no D gene is confidently identified. The germline ends are 8 bases apart after V is trimmed by 5 bases and J by 7 bases. CDR1 and CDR2 are read off the germline V gene (reference sequence) as SEHNR and FQNEAQ. There are 12 amino acids in the CDR3, from cysteine to phenylalanine inclusive. Solely the CDR3 DNA is kept, with 36 bases framed from the first base.